This entry lists 20 T cell receptor beta chains sequenced from one sample in a study of blood T cell repertoires in COVID-19 (dated by TCRdb to 2018 to 2021). Receptors were amplified or captured by the immunoSEQ multiplex PCR assay. TCRdb obtained this table from immuneACCESS and retained in-frame rearrangements with V and J assigned. These tables miss some clones; where compared with another copy, unresolved V genes account for less than half of the shortfall, and the remainder is unexplained. Counted in this sample were roughly 330,000 clones; approximately 85% of them appeared once. 1.5% to 2% of the sample is in the top ten clones. The sequencing input was peripheral blood. The receptors here all came from a woman in her forties or fifties with acute or convalescent COVID-19.

This clone was recorded at least ten times. The chain links TRBV7-9 to TRBJ2-1; D is possibly TRBD2 (5 bases). This CDR3 contains 16 residues. Germline-derived CDR1 and CDR2 are SEHNR and FQNEAQ (reference sequence). The germline V and J ends were trimmed by 6 bases and 10 bases, with 25 bases remaining between them. The DNA for the CDR3 is TGTGCCAGCAGAGGGAAATTCGGACTCCTAGTGAAGGAGCAGTTCTTC. This encodes CASRGKFGLLVKEQFF.

The rearrangement uses TRBV18 and TRBJ1-2, with D possibly being TRBD1 (6 bases). V lost 6 bases to trimming and J lost 4 bases, with 12 bases between them. The length of the CDR3 is 13 residues. In germline, CDR1 is KGHSH, CDR2 LQKENI. Here the CDR3 DNA reads TGTGCCAGCTCGCGTCAGGGGAGCTATGGCTACACCTTC. Its protein is CASSRQGSYGYTF.

V and J are TRBV6-5 and TRBJ1-3; 10 bases align to TRBD1. Germline CDR1 is MNHEY and CDR2 is SVGAGI. The CDR3 covers 15 residues. The V gene end was trimmed by 6 bases and the J gene end by 4 bases; junction bases not matched to a gene: 6. The DNA of the CDR3 is TGTGCCAGCAGGAAGGGGGACAGGGGAGGAAACACCATATATTTT. It codes for CASRKGDRGGNTIYF.

V and J are TRBV11-3 and TRBJ2-7, with D possibly being TRBD1 (5 bases). CDR1 and CDR2 from the germline V gene are SGHNT and YENEEA. V lost 5 bases and J 4 bases, leaving 15 bases between the germline ends. The CDR3 totals 14 residues. This CDR3 is CASSQSRGAYEQYF. CDR3 DNA sequence: TGTGCCAGCAGCCAAAGCCGTGGGGCTTACGAGCAGTACTTC.

The chain is built from TRBV18 and TRBJ1-4, with D perhaps matching TRBD1 (5 bases). The CDR3 contains 15 residues. Trimming took off 0 bases at V and 3 bases at J, with 8 bases between the two ends. Germline lookup yields CDR1 KGHSH and CDR2 LQKENI. CDR3 amino acids: CASSPPAGSNEKLFF. The CDR3 DNA follows: TGTGCCAGCTCACCACCGGCAGGGTCTAATGAAAAACTGTTTTTT.

A note on this clone: At the DNA level, this CDR3 is encoded by other sequences in the same sample as well. The chain is built from TRBV5-1 and TRBJ2-5; D is uncertain. CDR1 is SGHRS and CDR2 is YFSETQ in the germline V gene. The CDR3 consists of 13 residues. The ends were cut back, 2 bases at V and 2 bases at J, with 7 bases in the middle. The CDR3 loop is CASSFQAQETQYF. CDR3 nucleotides: TGCGCCAGCAGCTTCCAGGCTCAAGAGACCCAGTACTTC.

J is TRBJ2-2 and V is TRBV4-3, with a tentative D call TRBD2 (5 bases). Germline values: CDR1 LGHNA, CDR2 YSLEER. V shed 1 base and J shed 0 bases, with 6 bases lying between them. CDR3 length equals 15 residues. CDR3 amino acids: CASSQAGTNTGELFF. In DNA form, the CDR3 reads TGCGCCAGCAGCCAAGCGGGGACGAACACCGGGGAGCTGTTTTTT.

The chain has TRBV19 and TRBJ2-7; 7 nucleotides match TRBD2. J was trimmed by 4 bases and V by 5 bases; bases with no gene match: 14. CDR3 size: 16 residues. The germline V gene encodes CDR1 LNHDA and CDR2 SQIVND (reference sequence). The CDR3: CASSLRRAGVMYEQYF. CDR3 coding DNA: TGTGCCAGTAGTCTGCGTCGGGCGGGAGTCATGTACGAGCAGTACTTC.

This chain connects TRBV13 to TRBJ2-3, with D hard to call. The CDR3 length is 14 residues. CDR1 and CDR2 from the germline V gene are PRHDT and FYEKMQ (reference sequence). Trimming pared 3 bases from V and 3 bases from J, leaving 10 bases between. The CDR3: CASSFRLITDTQYF. DNA of the CDR3: TGTGCCAGCAGCTTCCGACTTATAACAGATACGCAGTATTTT.

The chain recombines TRBV25-1 with TRBJ2-3, with 8 bases fitting TRBD2. This CDR3 has 17 residues. Germline lookup yields CDR1 MGHDK and CDR2 SYGVNS. J was trimmed by 3 bases and V by 1 base; bases with no gene match: 9. The CDR3 protein is CASSEFGEREYTDTQYF. As DNA, the CDR3 is TGTGCCAGCAGTGAATTTGGGGAGCGGGAGTATACAGATACGCAGTATTTT.

The chain is built from TRBV5-1 and TRBJ2-5; 7 nucleotides match TRBD1. CDR1 is SGHRS, CDR2 YFSETQ, per germline. The J segment lost 5 bases and the V segment lost 3 bases, leaving 7 bases of the junction unmatched. There are 14 residues in the CDR3. The chain's CDR3 is CASSSSQGWETQYF. The CDR3 DNA reads TGCGCCAGCAGCTCGTCACAGGGGTGGGAGACCCAGTACTTC.

The rearrangement joins TRBV7-9 to TRBJ2-5; D possibly corresponds to TRBD1 (5 bases). The CDR3 is 12 residues long. Germline assignment: CDR1 SEHNR and CDR2 FQNEAQ (reference sequence). V gave up 7 bases and J gave up 7 bases, with 13 bases separating them. The CDR3 reads CASTRQPGTQYF. The CDR3 bases are TGTGCCAGCACCCGACAGCCAGGGACCCAGTACTTC. Full variable domain (outside the CDR3, taken from reference TRBV7-9 and TRBJ2-5): DTGVSQNPRHKITKRGQNVTFRCDPISEHNRLYWYRQTLGQGPEFLTYFQNEAQLEKSRLLSDRFSAERPKGSFSTLEIQRTEQGDSAMYLCASTRQPGTQYFGPGTRLLVL.

CDR3 sequence reads: CASSYSGGDGYGYTF. The CDR3 coding sequence is TGTGCCAGCAGTTACTCAGGAGGGGACGGCTATGGCTACACCTTC. The chain links TRBV6-5 to TRBJ1-2, with a possible D match to TRBD1 (5 bases). The V gene lost 0 bases and the J gene lost 4 bases, with 12 bases spanning the gap. Germline loops: CDR1 MNHEY, CDR2 SVGAGI. The CDR3 length is 15 residues.

The V and J genes are TRBV27 and TRBJ1-5; a weak D match, TRBD1 (5 bases). The CDR3 sequence is 13 residues long. Between the trimmed V and J ends, which lost 2 bases and 5 bases, there was a span of 7 bases. From germline, CDR1 is MNHEY and CDR2 SMNVEV (reference sequence). The CDR3 sequence is CASSLTGDQPQHF. CDR3 nucleotides: TGTGCCAGCAGTTTAACAGGCGATCAGCCCCAGCATTTT.

The rearrangement joins TRBV5-6 to TRBJ2-1; D may be TRBD2 (6 bases). V lost 0 bases, J lost 2 bases, and 12 bases lay in between. The CDR3 length is 16 residues. Germline lookup yields CDR1 SGHDT and CDR2 YYEEEE. CDR3 bases: TGTGCCAGCAGCTTGGACGGGGACTTCGCCTACAATGAGCAGTTCTTC. Translating gives CASSLDGDFAYNEQFF.

The CDR3 DNA sequence: TGTGCCAGCACCCAGGGTGACATTCAGTACTTC. This codes for CASTQGDIQYF. V gene TRBV6-1 combines with J gene TRBJ2-4, with a weak D call TRBD1 (5 bases). The V gene lost 7 bases and the J gene lost 8 bases, with 9 bases spanning the gap. Per germline, CDR1 MNHNS and CDR2 SASEGT. The length of the CDR3 is 11 residues.

This chain connects TRBV11-2 to TRBJ2-7, with TRBD1 matching 8 bases. Germline loops: CDR1 SGHAT, CDR2 FQNNGV. The J segment lost 7 bases and the V segment lost 4 bases, leaving 6 bases of the junction unmatched. The CDR3 is 13 amino acids. The CDR3 bases are TGTGCCAGCAGCTCGGGACAGGTACTTGAGCAGTACTTC. This gives the protein CASSSGQVLEQYF.

The chain joins TRBV6-1 to TRBJ1-6; possible D gene TRBD1, 5 bases. Trimming took 4 bases from V and 0 from J, leaving 16 bases between them. The CDR3 is 18 amino acids. Germline values: CDR1 MNHNS, CDR2 SASEGT. The chain's CDR3 is CASSVPSRGGSYNSPLHF. CDR3 DNA: TGTGCCAGCAGTGTGCCTTCCCGGGGGGGCTCCTATAATTCACCCCTCCACTTT.

This clone was seen only once. The chain employs TRBV3-1 (or the pseudogene TRBV3-2) and TRBJ2-1, with TRBD2 identical over 10 bases. This CDR3 region has 15 residues. The V and J ends lost 0 bases and 6 bases, in that order; junction bases with no gene match: 2. The germline V gene has CDR1 LGHDT and CDR2 YNNKEL (reference sequence). The chain's CDR3 is CASSQEASGGNEQFF. DNA of the CDR3: TGTGCCAGCAGCCAAGAGGCTAGCGGGGGCAATGAGCAGTTCTTC.

This chain joins TRBV9 and TRBJ1-1; 8 bases are shared with TRBD1. The CDR3 is made up of 13 amino acids. The V gene's germline CDR1 is SGDLS and CDR2 YYNGEE. The V segment lost 0 bases and the J segment 8 bases; nucleotides outside the gene matches: 3. The CDR3 is CASSVDRGSEAFF. CDR3 nucleotides: TGTGCCAGCAGCGTAGACAGGGGGAGCGAAGCTTTCTTT.